Given below is one T cell receptor beta chain in context. This sample is drawn from a study of T cell changes during pregnancy in multiple sclerosis. Some clones are missing from TCRdb's copy, which holds only in-frame ones; the method was immunoSEQ multiplex PCR. The profile shows roughly 97,000 clones, roughly nine tenths of them singletons. CDR1 is LNHDA and CDR2 is SQIVND in the germline V gene (reference sequence). V shed 1 base and J 8 bases; nucleotides not matched to a gene: 16. The CDR3 is 17 residues long. This receptor was taken from a female donor in good health, enrolled as a control in a pregnancy study. The chain is built from TRBV19 and TRBJ1-1, with TRBD1 identical over 7 bases. Sequenced here: peripheral blood, sampled in the second trimester of pregnancy. The CDR3 coding sequence is TGTGCCAGTAGTATAGTAAAAGGCTCCAGGGGGATCGCCGAAGCTTTCTTT. It encodes CASSIVKGSRGIAEAFF.